Included here is one TCR beta chain sequence, with context. The CDR3 consists of 15 residues. Germline CDR1 and CDR2: MNHEY and SMNVEV (reference sequence). The J segment lost 9 bases and the V segment lost 2 bases, leaving 8 bases of the junction unmatched. Sequencing used immunoSEQ multiplex PCR; TCRdb keeps in-frame clones, though not all of them. The top ten clones hold around 1.5% of a sample with some 200,000 clones, roughly 82% of them seen once. The data were obtained in a study of blood T cell repertoires in COVID-19. As for the study in general: Acute and convalescent COVID-19 specimens originated in the United States, Italy and Spain. Sources were T cells, B-cell-depleted T cells, or PBMCs; the material itself was cDNA or gDNA.

The sample taken for sequencing was peripheral blood. This TCR was sampled from a woman aged 40 to 49 who had recovered from COVID-19. This sequence joins TRBV27 and TRBJ2-1, with 9 bases aligning to TRBD1. DNA for the CDR3: TGTGCCAGCAGTTTAGGGGGGGGACAGGGAGCTGAGCAGTTCTTC. Its protein product is CASSLGGGQGAEQFF.